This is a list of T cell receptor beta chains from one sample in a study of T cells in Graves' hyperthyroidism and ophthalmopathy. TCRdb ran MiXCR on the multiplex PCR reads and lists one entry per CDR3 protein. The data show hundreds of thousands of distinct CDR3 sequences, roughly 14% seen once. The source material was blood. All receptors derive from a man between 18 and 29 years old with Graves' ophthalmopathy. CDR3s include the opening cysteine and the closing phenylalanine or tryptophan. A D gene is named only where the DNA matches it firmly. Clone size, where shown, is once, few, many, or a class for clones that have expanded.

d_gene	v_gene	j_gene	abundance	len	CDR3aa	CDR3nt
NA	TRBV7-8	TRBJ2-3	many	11	CASKTGDTQYF	TGTGCCAGCAAGACTGGGGATACGCAGTATTTT
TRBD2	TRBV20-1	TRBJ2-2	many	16	CSVRTSGRMDTGELFF	TGCAGTGTTCGGACTAGCGGGAGAATGGACACCGGGGAGCTGTTTTTT
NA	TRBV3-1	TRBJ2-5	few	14	CASSQDLEAKTQYF	TGTGCCAGCAGCCAAGATCTCGAAGCGAAGACCCAGTACTTC
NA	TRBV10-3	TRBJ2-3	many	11	CAISSRDTQYF	TGTGCCATCAGTTCAAGGGATACGCAGTATTTT
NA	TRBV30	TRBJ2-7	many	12	CATAGRNYEQYF	TGTGCCACAGCGGGCCGAAACTACGAGCAGTACTTC
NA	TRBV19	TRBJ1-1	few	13	CASRELDGTEAFF	TGTGCCAGTAGGGAGCTGGACGGCACTGAAGCTTTCTTT
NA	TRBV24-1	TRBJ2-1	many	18	CATSDLTGPPDRYNEQFF	TGTGCCACCAGTGATTTGACGGGACCACCCGACCGTTACAATGAGCAGTTCTTC
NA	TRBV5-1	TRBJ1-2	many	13	CASSLGRGYGYTF	TGTGCCAGCAGCCTAGGAAGGGGCTATGGCTACACCTTC
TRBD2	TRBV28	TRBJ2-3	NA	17	CASSASGGGPRTDTQYF	TGTGCCAGCAGTGCCTCCGGGGGAGGGCCTAGGACAGATACGCAGTATTTT
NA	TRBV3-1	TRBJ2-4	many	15	CASSPGDQAKNIQYF	TGTGCCAGCAGCCCAGGGGATCAAGCCAAAAACATTCAGTACTTC
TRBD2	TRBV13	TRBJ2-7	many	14	CASSVGTSGYEQYF	TGTGCCAGCAGCGTAGGGACTAGCGGCTACGAGCAGTACTTC
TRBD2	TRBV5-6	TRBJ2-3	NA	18	CASSPGTSGSVDTDTQYF	TGTGCCAGCAGCCCCGGGACTAGCGGGAGCGTGGACACAGATACGCAGTATTTT
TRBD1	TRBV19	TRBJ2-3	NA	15	CASSRGQGTTDTQYF	TGTGCCAGTAGTAGAGGACAGGGGACCACAGATACGCAGTATTTT
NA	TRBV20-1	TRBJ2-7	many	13	CSARGQANYEQYF	TGCAGTGCTAGAGGCCAAGCGAACTACGAGCAGTACTTC
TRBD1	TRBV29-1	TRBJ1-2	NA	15	CSAWGVTGGASGYTF	TGCAGCGCTTGGGGGGTGACAGGGGGCGCATCTGGCTACACCTTC
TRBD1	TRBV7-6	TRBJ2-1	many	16	CASSPLAGTEDNEQFF	TGTGCCAGCAGCCCCCTAGCCGGGACAGAGGACAATGAGCAGTTCTTC